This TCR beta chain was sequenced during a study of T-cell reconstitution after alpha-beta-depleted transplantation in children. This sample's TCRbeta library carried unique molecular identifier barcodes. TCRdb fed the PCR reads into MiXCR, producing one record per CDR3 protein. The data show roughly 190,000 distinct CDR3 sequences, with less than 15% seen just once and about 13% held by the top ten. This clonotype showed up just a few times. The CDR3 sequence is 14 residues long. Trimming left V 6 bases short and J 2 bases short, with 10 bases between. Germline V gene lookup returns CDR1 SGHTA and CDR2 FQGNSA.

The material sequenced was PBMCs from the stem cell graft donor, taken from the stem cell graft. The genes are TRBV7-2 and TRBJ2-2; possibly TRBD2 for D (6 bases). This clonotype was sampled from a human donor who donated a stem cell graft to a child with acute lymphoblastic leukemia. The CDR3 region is CASRRDFNTGELFF. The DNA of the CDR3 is TGTGCCAGCAGGCGGGACTTCAACACCGGGGAGCTGTTTTTT.